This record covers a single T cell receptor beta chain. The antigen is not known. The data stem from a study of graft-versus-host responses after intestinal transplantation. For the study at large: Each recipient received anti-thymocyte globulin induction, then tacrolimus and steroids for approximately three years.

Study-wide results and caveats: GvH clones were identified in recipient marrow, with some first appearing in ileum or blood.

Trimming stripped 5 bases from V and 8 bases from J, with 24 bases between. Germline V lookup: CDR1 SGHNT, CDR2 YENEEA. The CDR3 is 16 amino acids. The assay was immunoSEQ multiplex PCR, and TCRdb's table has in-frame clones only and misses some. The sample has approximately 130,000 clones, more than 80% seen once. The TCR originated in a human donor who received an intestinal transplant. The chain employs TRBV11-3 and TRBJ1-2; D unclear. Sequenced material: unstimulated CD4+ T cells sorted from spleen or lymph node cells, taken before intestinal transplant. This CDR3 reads CASSPKSRALVGGYTF. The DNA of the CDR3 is TGTGCCAGCAGCCCTAAAAGCCGGGCCCTCGTCGGGGGCTACACCTTC. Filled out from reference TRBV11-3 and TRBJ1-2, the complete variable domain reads EAGVVQSPRYKIIEKKQPVAFWCNPISGHNTLYWYLQNLGQGPELLIRYENEEAVDDSQLPKDRFSAERLKGVDSTLKIQPAELGDSAVYLCASSPKSRALVGGYTFGSGTRLTVV.